These 25 T cell receptor beta chains were sequenced from one sample in a study of blood T cell repertoires in COVID-19. This table comes from immunoSEQ multiplex PCR, and its TCRdb copy is limited to in-frame clones, with some not included. The sample includes about 98,000 clones, roughly 80% of them seen just once. The sequenced sample was peripheral blood. Source of these receptors: a woman of 80 years or more with acute or convalescent COVID-19.

The chain joins TRBV28 to TRBJ2-6; 12 bases align to TRBD1. This CDR3 region has 19 residues. The germline V gene encodes CDR1 MDHEN and CDR2 SYDVKM. Trimming took 4 bases from V and 4 from J; bases not matched to a gene: 11. DNA of the CDR3: TGTGCCAGCAGTTCCTATCCGGGACAGGGGGCGTGGGGGGCCAACGTCCTGACTTTC. Translation: CASSSYPGQGAWGANVLTF.

V is TRBV4-3 and J is TRBJ2-3; the D gene is possibly TRBD2 (6 bases). The ends were cut back, 1 base at V and 4 bases at J, with 12 bases in the middle. CDR3 length: 15 amino acids. Per the germline V gene, CDR1 is LGHNA and CDR2 is YSLEER. CDR3 in amino acids: CASSQATGSADTQYF. In DNA, the CDR3 is TGCGCCAGCAGCCAAGCCACCGGGAGTGCAGATACGCAGTATTTT.

The rearrangement joins TRBV7-9 to TRBJ1-6; 7 bases are a match to TRBD1. The germline V gene has CDR1 SEHNR and CDR2 FQNEAQ (reference sequence). The CDR3 spans 13 residues. With V trimmed by 4 bases and J by 14 bases, 8 bases remained unmatched. In DNA form, the CDR3 reads TGTGCCAGCAGCTCTGAGACAGGGCTGACCCTCCACTTT. This sequence encodes CASSSETGLTLHF.

The chain links TRBV7-3 to TRBJ1-6, with D possibly being TRBD1 (6 bases). V was pared by 5 bases and J by 10 bases, with 18 bases between. The CDR3 is 15 amino acids. Germline loops: CDR1 SGHTA, CDR2 FQGTGA. The DNA for the CDR3 is TGTGCCAGCAGCGTACAGGGCTCTAAGGGATCACCCCTCCACTTT. Encoded protein: CASSVQGSKGSPLHF. Using reference TRBV7-3 and TRBJ1-6 for the parts outside the CDR3, the full variable domain is GAGVSQTPSNKVTEKGKYVELRCDPISGHTALYWYRQSLGQGPEFLIYFQGTGAADDSGLPNDRFFAVRPEGSVSTLKIQRTERGDSAVYLCASSVQGSKGSPLHFGNGTRLTVT.

This chain links TRBV20-1 with TRBJ2-1, with 8 bases matching TRBD2. With V trimmed by 3 bases and J by 8 bases, 12 bases remained unmatched. The CDR3 spans 15 residues. Germline-derived CDR1 and CDR2 are DFQATT and SNEGSKA (reference sequence). DNA of the CDR3: TGCAGTGCTAGTTCTGGCGGGGGGCCGTCTTATGAGCAGTTCTTC. Protein sequence: CSASSGGGPSYEQFF.

DNA for the CDR3: TGTGCCAGCAGCTACATGGGGCCAGGAGCCTCTGGAAACACCATATATTTT. As protein: CASSYMGPGASGNTIYF. The rearrangement links TRBV5-6 to TRBJ1-3; possibly TRBD1 for D (5 bases). This CDR3 has 17 residues. Trimming left V 3 bases short and J 0 bases short, with 16 bases between. The germline CDR1 and CDR2 sequences are SGHDT and YYEEEE.

The rearrangement joins TRBV29-1 to TRBJ1-2; 8 bases agree with TRBD1. The V segment lost 0 bases and the J segment 4 bases; nucleotides outside the gene matches: 10. Germline V CDR1 and CDR2: SQVTM, ANQGSEA. The length of the CDR3 is 16 residues. The CDR3 bases are TGCAGCGTTGAAGATCTCACAGGGGGGCCCATCTATGGCTACACCTTC. Translated, it gives CSVEDLTGGPIYGYTF.

V and J are TRBV19 and TRBJ2-7; TRBD2 matches 9 bases. The trim removed 4 bases at V and 2 bases at J, leaving 9 bases unmatched. The length of the CDR3 is 16 residues. Germline V gives CDR1 LNHDA, CDR2 SQIVND (reference sequence). In DNA, the CDR3 is TGTGCCAGTAGTAAAGATGGCGGGGGGGAGCCCTACGAGCAGTACTTC. It translates to CASSKDGGGEPYEQYF.

The rearrangement uses TRBV11-1 and TRBJ2-1; 7 bases map to TRBD1. The CDR3 has 16 residues. Germline lookup yields CDR1 SGHAT and CDR2 FQDESV (reference sequence). The J segment lost 4 bases and the V segment lost 5 bases, leaving 11 bases of the junction unmatched. This CDR3 reads CASSPGTAGFYNEQFF. CDR3 nucleotides: TGTGCCAGCAGCCCCGGGACAGCTGGCTTTTACAATGAGCAGTTCTTC. Filled out from reference TRBV11-1 and TRBJ2-1, the complete variable domain reads EAEVAQSPRYKITEKSQAVAFWCDPISGHATLYWYRQILGQGPELLVQFQDESVVDDSQLPKDRFSAERLKGVDSTLKIQPAELGDSAMYLCASSPGTAGFYNEQFFGPGTRLTVL.

The V gene is TRBV6-2 or TRBV6-3, the J gene TRBJ1-6; D gene unclear. Germline CDR1 MNHEY, CDR2 SVGEGT. The CDR3 runs to 14 residues. V lost 4 bases and J 9 bases, leaving 13 bases between the germline ends. Here the CDR3 reads CASSFTVRSSPLHF. As DNA, the CDR3 is TGTGCCAGCAGTTTCACAGTGCGTAGTTCACCCCTCCACTTT.

The rearrangement uses TRBV6-5 and TRBJ1-1; D is unresolved. The V and J ends lost 0 bases and 1 base respectively, with 9 bases between them. The CDR3 spans 15 residues. The germline V gene encodes CDR1 MNHEY and CDR2 SVGAGI. The CDR3 nucleotides are TGTGCCAGCAGTTACTCAGACGGAGCGAACACTGAAGCTTTCTTT. It yields the protein CASSYSDGANTEAFF.

This chain connects TRBV28 to TRBJ1-6, with 8 bases lining up with TRBD1. Germline V CDR1 and CDR2: MDHEN, SYDVKM. After removal of 9 bases from V and 8 bases from J, the junction contained 12 bases not matched to a gene. The CDR3 totals 15 residues. The CDR3 region has the DNA TGTGCCAGTTTACCAGGGGGCGCTGGGGATTCACCCCTCCACTTT. It codes for CASLPGGAGDSPLHF.

The chain joins TRBV18 to TRBJ2-2; 10 bases fit TRBD1. CDR1 is KGHSH and CDR2 is LQKENI in the germline V gene. The CDR3 is made up of 16 amino acids. J was trimmed by 4 bases and V by 1 base; bases with no gene match: 3. CDR3: CASSPRQGAGTGELFF. In DNA form, the CDR3 reads TGTGCCAGCTCACCACGACAGGGGGCTGGCACCGGGGAGCTGTTTTTT.

This chain connects TRBV14 to TRBJ2-3, with TRBD1 matching over 10 bases. There are 15 residues in the CDR3. Germline V gene lookup returns CDR1 SGHDN and CDR2 FVKESK. V was pared by 1 base and J by 4 bases, with 2 bases of the junction left unmatched. The CDR3 coding sequence is TGTGCCAGCAGCCAAGGACAGGGGGCTTCAGATACGCAGTATTTT. It is translated as CASSQGQGASDTQYF. Using reference TRBV14 and TRBJ2-3 for the parts outside the CDR3, the full variable domain is EAGVTQFPSHSVIEKGQTVTLRCDPISGHDNLYWYRRVMGKEIKFLLHFVKESKQDESGMPNNRFLAERTGGTYSTLKVQPAELEDSGVYFCASSQGQGASDTQYFGPGTRLTVL.

In its sample, this clone was seen once. This chain's CDR3 is CASSLAGTGLYGYTF. CDR3 DNA: TGTGCCAGCAGCCTAGCCGGGACAGGGTTATATGGCTACACCTTC. This chain connects TRBV27 to TRBJ1-2; TRBD1 matches at 9 bases. The ends lost 6 bases at V and 5 bases at J; junction bases unmatched: 10. From germline, CDR1 is MNHEY and CDR2 SMNVEV (reference sequence). The CDR3 loop spans 15 amino acids.

CDR3 DNA sequence: TGCAGCGTTGCAGGACAGAGATTTTACAATGAGCAGTTCTTC. This codes for CSVAGQRFYNEQFF. The gene calls are TRBV29-1 and TRBJ2-1; possible D gene TRBD1, 6 bases. The CDR3 has 14 amino acids. Germline lookup yields CDR1 SQVTM and CDR2 ANQGSEA. With 4 bases removed from V and 4 bases from J, the gap between germline ends came to 14 bases.

The rearrangement uses TRBV2 and TRBJ2-5, with 11 bases matching TRBD2. CDR1 SNHLY and CDR2 FYNNEI come from the germline V gene. J gave up 5 bases and V 5 bases, and 7 bases lay outside the gene matches. The CDR3 covers 15 residues. The DNA for the CDR3 is TGTGCCAGCAGTTCCCTTAGCGGGGGGGCTGAGACCCAGTACTTC. This encodes CASSSLSGGAETQYF. Full variable domain (missing parts from reference TRBV2 and TRBJ2-5): EPEVTQTPSHQVTQMGQEVILRCVPISNHLYFYWYRQILGQKVEFLVSFYNNEISEKSEIFDDQFSVERPDGSNFTLKIRSTKLEDSAMYFCASSSLSGGAETQYFGPGTRLLVL.

This rearrangement joins TRBV27 to TRBJ1-1, with 11 bases identical to TRBD1. V gave up 4 bases and J gave up 6 bases; unmatched junction bases: 10. The germline V gene has CDR1 MNHEY and CDR2 SMNVEV (reference sequence). The CDR3 runs 16 residues. CDR3 bases: TGTGCCAGCAGTTCCCGGGACAGGGGGAGGATTGCTGAAGCTTTCTTT. It yields the protein CASSSRDRGRIAEAFF.

J is TRBJ2-3 and V is TRBV11-1; no reliable D call. CDR3 length equals 11 residues. Germline CDR1 is SGHAT and CDR2 is FQDESV (reference sequence). Deletions cut 5 bases from V and 4 bases from J, with 4 bases between. The CDR3 sequence is CASSQSDTQYF. The CDR3 bases are TGTGCCAGCAGCCAGTCAGATACGCAGTATTTT.

A few counts support this clone. This chain joins TRBV7-2 and TRBJ1-2; TRBD1 might be the D (6 bases). This CDR3 contains 16 residues. Trimming pared 3 bases from V and 5 bases from J, leaving 19 bases between. Germline-derived CDR1 and CDR2 are SGHTA and FQGNSA. CDR3 region: CASSFGQPTSSYGYTF. The CDR3 DNA reads as TGTGCCAGCAGCTTTGGACAGCCAACCTCTTCTTATGGCTACACCTTC.

CDR3 bases: TGCGCCAGCAGCTTTGACAGGGCCGGTTTCGGCTCTCAAGAGACCCAGTACTTC. Its protein product is CASSFDRAGFGSQETQYF. The rearrangement links TRBV5-1 to TRBJ2-5, with 7 bases identical to TRBD1. The germline CDR1 and CDR2 sequences are SGHRS and YFSETQ. V lost 2 bases to trimming and J lost 2 bases; unmatched junction nucleotides: 15. The CDR3 sequence is 18 residues long.

The CDR3 sequence: CASSADRRQGTSSGNTIYF. The CDR3 DNA reads TGTGCCAGCAGCGCGGACCGTAGACAGGGGACGTCCTCTGGAAACACCATATATTTT. V gene TRBV9 combines with J gene TRBJ1-3; 8 bases line up with TRBD1. Trimming took 3 bases from V and 0 from J; bases not matched to a gene: 14. CDR1 SGDLS and CDR2 YYNGEE come from the germline V gene. This CDR3 has 19 residues. The variable domain in full, with the rest retrieved from reference TRBV9 and TRBJ1-3, is DSGVTQTPKHLITATGQRVTLRCSPRSGDLSVYWYQQSLDQGLQFLIQYYNGEERAKGNILERFSAQQFPDLHSELNLSSLELGDSALYFCASSADRRQGTSSGNTIYFGEGSWLTVV.

This clone was found once. V usage is TRBV2 and J usage is TRBJ1-3; the D is unclear. Trimming cost V 5 bases and J 7 bases, with 6 bases left between them. CDR1 is SNHLY and CDR2 is FYNNEI in the germline V gene. The CDR3 sequence is 11 residues long. The CDR3 loop is CASSTTNTIYF. As DNA, the CDR3 is TGTGCCAGCAGTACAACCAACACCATATATTTT.

Concerning this clone: Other DNA variants within this sample encode the same CDR3. V and J are TRBV2 and TRBJ1-1; 11 nucleotides match TRBD1. The CDR3 consists of 13 residues. The V and J ends lost 6 bases and 6 bases, in that order; junction bases with no gene match: 3. Germline values: CDR1 SNHLY, CDR2 FYNNEI. The CDR3 reads CASRRDRGAEAFF. DNA for the CDR3: TGTGCCAGCAGGCGGGACAGGGGGGCTGAAGCTTTCTTT. The full variable domain, with the rest looked up from reference TRBV2 and TRBJ1-1, is EPEVTQTPSHQVTQMGQEVILRCVPISNHLYFYWYRQILGQKVEFLVSFYNNEISEKSEIFDDQFSVERPDGSNFTLKIRSTKLEDSAMYFCASRRDRGAEAFFGQGTRLTVV.

CDR3 DNA sequence: TGTGCCAGCAGCAGCCGGACAGGGAAGGTGAACACTGAAGCTTTCTTT. It specifies CASSSRTGKVNTEAFF. The V gene is TRBV13, the J gene TRBJ1-1, with 8 positions matching TRBD1. The germline CDR1 and CDR2 sequences are PRHDT and FYEKMQ (reference sequence). This CDR3 has 16 amino acids. The V gene end was trimmed by 5 bases and the J gene end by 0 bases; junction bases not matched to a gene: 8.